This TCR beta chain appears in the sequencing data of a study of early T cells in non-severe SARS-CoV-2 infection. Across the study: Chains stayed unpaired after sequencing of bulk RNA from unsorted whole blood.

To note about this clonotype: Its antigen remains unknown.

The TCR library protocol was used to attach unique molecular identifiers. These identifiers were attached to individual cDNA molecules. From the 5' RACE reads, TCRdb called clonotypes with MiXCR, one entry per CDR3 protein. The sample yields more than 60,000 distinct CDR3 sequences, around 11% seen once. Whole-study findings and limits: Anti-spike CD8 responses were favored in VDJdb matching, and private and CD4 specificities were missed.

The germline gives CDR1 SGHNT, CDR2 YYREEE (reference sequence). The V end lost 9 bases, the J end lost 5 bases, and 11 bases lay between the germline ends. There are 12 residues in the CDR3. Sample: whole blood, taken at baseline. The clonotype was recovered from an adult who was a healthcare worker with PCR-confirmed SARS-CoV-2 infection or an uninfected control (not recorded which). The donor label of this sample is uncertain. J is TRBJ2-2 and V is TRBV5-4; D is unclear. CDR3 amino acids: CATRIRTGELFF. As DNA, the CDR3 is TGTGCCACCCGGATCCGAACCGGGGAGCTGTTTTTT.